Following are 15 T cell receptor beta chains from one sample sequenced in a study of CD8+CD57+ T cells in acquired aplastic anemia. The study profiled TCR beta VDJ and CDR3 using genomic DNA as template. A single record per CDR3 protein comes from TCRdb applying MiXCR to the reads. The sample holds approximately 250,000 distinct CDR3 sequences, roughly 82% seen once. An expansion of CD8+CD57+ cells by flow cytometry had been shown in patients chosen for sequencing. Sequencing was done on a sample of sorted CD4+, CD8+, or CD8+CD57+ T cells (not recorded which) from PBMCs. These receptors all stem from a human donor with aplastic anemia.

Regarding this clonotype: Possible read error: a much larger clone is one base away. The V and J genes are TRBV7-8 and TRBJ2-1; perhaps TRBD2 as D (6 bases). The germline V and J ends were trimmed by 0 bases and 10 bases, with 19 bases remaining between them. The CDR3 consists of 16 residues. Looked up from germline, CDR1 is SGHVS and CDR2 is FQNEAQ. CDR3 in DNA: TGTGCCAGCAGCTTAGCGGGAGGCGCCGATACGGAGGAGCAGTTCTTC. This translates into CASSLAGGADTEEQFF.

The genes are TRBV11-1 and TRBJ2-3, with D possibly called TRBD1 or TRBD2 (5 bases each). Germline CDR1 is SGHAT and CDR2 is FQDESV (reference sequence). The CDR3 is 15 residues long. The V end was cut by 6 bases, the J end by 4 bases, with 17 bases between. CDR3 bases: TGTGCCAGCAGGGTTAGTGGGACGTCCGCAGATACGCAGTATTTT. Translated, it gives CASRVSGTSADTQYF.

This chain uses TRBV29-1 with TRBJ1-1, with TRBD1 matching over 7 bases. The germline gives CDR1 SQVTM, CDR2 ANQGSEA. The CDR3 has 14 residues. The V segment lost 6 bases and the J segment 3 bases; nucleotides outside the gene matches: 10. The CDR3 protein is CSVNEGGADTEAFF. CDR3 DNA: TGCAGCGTGAACGAAGGGGGCGCGGACACTGAAGCTTTCTTT.

On this clonotype itself: A read error may produce the germline difference seen at one junction end. V usage is TRBV7-8 and J usage is TRBJ2-1, with 7 bases aligning to TRBD1. Looked up from germline, CDR1 is SGHVS and CDR2 is FQNEAQ. The CDR3 length is 14 residues. This CDR3 is CTSSLHPDGTALSF. CDR3 sequence (DNA): TGTACCAGCAGCTTACATCCAGACGGGACAGCGCTTTCCTTC.

Turning to this clonotype: The junction departs from the called germline gene at one end, perhaps through a read error. The chain employs TRBV7-2 and TRBJ2-3, with D perhaps TRBD1 (6 bases). The CDR3 extends over 13 amino acids. Germline lookup yields CDR1 SGHTA and CDR2 FQGNSA. CDR3 region: CASRVGGSHDTHF. CDR3 bases: TGTGCCAGCAGGGTAGGGGGAAGTCACGATACGCATTTT.

The chain uses TRBV2 and TRBJ2-3, with D possibly TRBD2 on 5 matching bases. The germline V gene has CDR1 SNHLY and CDR2 FYNNEI. The V and J ends lost 8 bases and 8 bases respectively, with 20 bases between them. This CDR3 is built from 14 residues. As DNA, the CDR3 is TGTGCCAGCGGCGTCGCGGGCGGTCCCGCTACGCAGTATTTT. Residues: CASGVAGGPATQYF.

A word on this clonotype: A read error may produce the germline difference seen at one junction end. The chain carries TRBV5-1 and TRBJ2-1; no reliable D call. Germline CDR1 is SGHRS and CDR2 is YFSETQ. The CDR3 totals 18 residues. The CDR3 DNA sequence: TGTGCCAGCAGCTTGATCGCGACTCGCGACTCCCGCTACAATGAGCAGTTCTTC. Residues: CASSLIATRDSRYNEQFF.

Notes on this clonotype: A read error may produce the germline difference seen at one junction end. CDR3 sequence: CASSPARAGGRDTF. CDR3 coding DNA: TGTGCCAGCAGCCCTGCGCGAGCGGGGGGGCGCGATACGTTT. The chain carries TRBV7-7 and TRBJ2-3; 10 bases are a match to TRBD2. CDR3 length equals 14 residues. CDR1 is SSHAT, CDR2 FNYEAQ, per germline (reference sequence).

Concerning this clonotype: Because it lacks the conserved phenylalanine or tryptophan at the end, this CDR3 is likely a read error. It is unclear where the CDR3 begins or ends on the DNA, so no DNA is shown, and the CDR3 is as TCRdb lists it. This chain links TRBV19 with TRBJ2-1; the D call TRBD1 from the table was never checked on the DNA. The CDR3 is 16 amino acids in total, end residues counted. The germline CDR1 and CDR2 sequences are LNHDA and SQIVND (reference sequence). The CDR3 here is CASSLHSGGDSEELFV.

This clonotype was observed a single time. At one end, the junction sequence differs from germline, possibly due to a read error. This sequence joins TRBV7-9 and TRBJ2-3; the D gene is possibly TRBD2 (6 bases). This CDR3 is built from 14 residues. CDR1 and CDR2 from the germline V gene are SEHNR and FQNEAQ (reference sequence). The CDR3 DNA is TGTGCCAGCACCCTAGCGAGGGGTCCCTCTGCGGCCAATTTT. Translated, it gives CASTLARGPSAANF.

The sample holds a few counts of this clonotype. The CDR3 sequence is CASSFTSVNTEAFF. DNA of the CDR3: TGTGCCAGCAGCTTTACTAGCGTGAACACTGAAGCTTTCTTT. The chain couples TRBV5-4 to TRBJ1-1; D gene unclear. V lost 2 bases to trimming and J lost 0 bases, with 8 bases between them. CDR3 length: 14 residues. Germline V gene data show CDR1 as SGHNT and CDR2 as YYREEE (reference sequence).

The rearrangement joins TRBV2 to TRBJ1-2; maybe TRBD1 (6 bases). The CDR3 consists of 15 residues. With 8 bases removed from V and 14 bases from J, the gap between germline ends came to 30 bases. Germline CDR1 and CDR2: SNHLY and FYNNEI. CDR3 in DNA: TGTGCCAGCGGGGACGAAGGGACACCTACGCATTATTTTACCTTC. Its translation is CASGDEGTPTHYFTF.

As for this clonotype: The DNA is left out, because the CDR3 cannot be placed on it with certainty; the CDR3 is given as TCRdb lists it. This chain links TRBV7-9 with TRBJ2-7; the table's D gene call, TRBD1, was not cross checked with the DNA. The V gene's germline CDR1 is SEHNR and CDR2 FQNEAQ (reference sequence). From its first to its last residue, the CDR3 has 14 amino acids. CDR3 amino acids: CTGHGAGETQYFGF.

To note about this clonotype: Given the absence of the conserved phenylalanine or tryptophan at the CDR3 end, a read error is likely. V and J are TRBV20-1 and TRBJ2-5; D remains ambiguous. The germline V gene has CDR1 DFQATT and CDR2 SNEGSKA (reference sequence). V was clipped by 6 bases and J by 6 bases, with 20 bases between them. There are 14 residues in the CDR3. CDR3 protein: CSASSWRRKKTQYS. CDR3 bases: TGCAGTGCCAGTAGTTGGAGACGCAAGAAGACCCAGTACTCC.

Regarding this clonotype: No conserved phenylalanine or tryptophan is present at the end of the CDR3, so a read error is the likely explanation. The limits of the CDR3 on the DNA are not certain, so only TCRdb's listed CDR3 is given. V and J are TRBV7-8 and TRBJ2-1. The CDR3 spans 8 amino acids, including both terminal residues. Germline V CDR1 and CDR2: SGHVS, FQNEAQ. The CDR3 sequence is CASSVSAT.